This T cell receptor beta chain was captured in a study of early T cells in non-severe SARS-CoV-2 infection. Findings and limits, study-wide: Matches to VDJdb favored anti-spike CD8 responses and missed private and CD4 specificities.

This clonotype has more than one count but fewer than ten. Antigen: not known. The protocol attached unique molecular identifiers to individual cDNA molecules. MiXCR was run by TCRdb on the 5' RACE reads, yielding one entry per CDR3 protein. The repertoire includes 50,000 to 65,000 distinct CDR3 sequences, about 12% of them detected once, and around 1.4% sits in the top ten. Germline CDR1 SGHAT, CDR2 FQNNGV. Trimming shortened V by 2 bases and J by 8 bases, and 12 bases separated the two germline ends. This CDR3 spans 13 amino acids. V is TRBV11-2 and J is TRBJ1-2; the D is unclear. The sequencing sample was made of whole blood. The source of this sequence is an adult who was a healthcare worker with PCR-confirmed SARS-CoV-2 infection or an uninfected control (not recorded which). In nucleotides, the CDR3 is TGTGCCAGCAGCTTACTCCTACCGGGGGGCTACACCTTC. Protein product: CASSLLLPGGYTF.